A selection of T cell receptor beta chains follows, all from one sample in a study of post-analysis software for immune sequencing data. TCRdb called the PCR reads again in MiXCR, with one record for every CDR3 protein. The repertoire includes approximately 770,000 distinct CDR3 sequences, approximately 44% of them detected once, and 4.9% sits in the top ten. Sequenced material: blood. The origin of the receptors is a girl aged 10-17 years with multiple sclerosis. The CDR3 runs from the conserved cysteine through the conserved F or W. A D gene is named only where the DNA matches it firmly. Size values are once, few and many counts, or a class for expanded clones, and some rows have none.

CDR3 length	V gene	clone size	J gene	D gene	CDR3 protein	CDR3 DNA
14	TRBV5-1	NA	TRBJ2-4	NA	CASSLDGSTNIQYF	TGCGCCAGCAGTCTTGACGGGAGTACCAACATTCAGTACTTC
11	TRBV6-2/TRBV6-3	medium-sized	TRBJ2-7	NA	CASSFSYEQYF	TGTGCCAGCAGTTTCTCCTACGAGCAGTACTTC
15	TRBV6-5	few	TRBJ2-3	NA	CASSSPAGSTDTQYF	TGTGCCAGCAGTTCTCCAGCGGGCAGCACAGATACGCAGTATTTT
16	TRBV7-9	many	TRBJ2-1	NA	CASSDHFGLESNEQFF	TGTGCCAGCAGCGACCACTTCGGGCTAGAAAGCAATGAGCAGTTCTTC
14	TRBV5-1	few	TRBJ2-3	NA	CASSLTGPTDTQYF	TGCGCCAGCAGCTTGACAGGGCCCACAGATACGCAGTATTTT
18	TRBV29-1	few	TRBJ1-2	NA	CSVEDWGRKTNKAYGYTF	TGCAGCGTTGAAGATTGGGGAAGGAAAACCAACAAGGCGTATGGCTACACCTTC
14	TRBV29-1	few	TRBJ2-7	NA	CSVAGTESSYEQYF	TGCAGCGTCGCCGGGACTGAGAGCTCCTACGAGCAGTACTTC
16	TRBV20-1	NA	TRBJ2-7	TRBD1	CSANPRGQGATHEQYF	TGCAGTGCGAATCCCCGGGGACAGGGGGCAACCCACGAGCAGTACTTC
15	TRBV5-6	NA	TRBJ2-7	NA	CASSLAARGDYEQYF	TGTGCCAGCAGCTTGGCCGCCAGGGGGGACTACGAGCAGTACTTC
17	TRBV14	NA	TRBJ2-3	TRBD1	CASSHLLGQGATDTQYF	TGTGCCAGCAGCCACCTACTGGGACAGGGGGCAACAGATACGCAGTATTTT
15	TRBV24-1	few	TRBJ2-1	NA	CATSDPSLARNEQFF	TGTGCCACCAGTGATCCATCCCTAGCGCGAAATGAGCAGTTCTTC
18	TRBV20-1	few	TRBJ1-6	TRBD1	CSAPQMFGDSVTNSPLHF	TGCAGTGCTCCTCAGATGTTTGGGGACAGTGTCACTAATTCACCCCTCCACTTT
12	TRBV20-1	few	TRBJ1-2	TRBD1	CSATDRVNGYTF	TGCAGTGCTACGGACAGGGTGAATGGCTACACCTTC
14	TRBV20-1	NA	TRBJ2-3	TRBD2	CSALGLARRDAQYF	TGCAGTGCCCTTGGACTAGCGCGTAGGGATGCGCAGTATTTT
15	TRBV12-3/TRBV12-4	few	TRBJ2-4	NA	CASSPMHGAKNIQYF	TGTGCCAGCTCTCCCATGCACGGGGCCAAAAACATTCAGTACTTC
14	TRBV12-3/TRBV12-4	NA	TRBJ2-5	NA	CASRTGGTPETQYF	TGTGCCAGCAGGACCGGTGGGACACCCGAGACCCAGTACTTC
14	TRBV12-3/TRBV12-4	few	TRBJ1-2	TRBD1	CASRPGQDNYGYTF	TGTGCCAGCAGACCGGGACAGGACAACTATGGCTACACCTTC
13	TRBV9	many	TRBJ2-3	NA	CASSVEGKDTQYF	TGTGCCAGCAGCGTGGAAGGAAAAGATACGCAGTATTTT
18	TRBV5-6	NA	TRBJ2-5	TRBD2	CASSLEPHRAGGLQTQYF	TGTGCCAGCAGCTTGGAACCCCACAGAGCGGGAGGGTTGCAGACCCAGTACTTC
14	TRBV6-5	few	TRBJ1-6	NA	CASSYGNNNSPLHF	TGTGCCAGCAGTTACGGCAATAACAATTCACCCCTCCACTTT
17	TRBV3-1	NA	TRBJ2-1	TRBD2	CASSSTSGPSSYNEQFF	TGTGCCAGCAGCAGTACTAGCGGGCCGAGCTCCTACAATGAGCAGTTCTTC
15	TRBV7-2	NA	TRBJ2-1	TRBD2	CASSLDPGTSYEQFF	TGTGCCAGCAGCTTAGATCCCGGGACTAGCTATGAGCAGTTCTTC
13	TRBV5-1	NA	TRBJ1-6	NA	CASSLGSVSPLHF	TGCGCCAGCAGCTTGGGTTCGGTTTCACCCCTCCACTTT
16	TRBV27	few	TRBJ2-5	NA	CASSLLGPAVVETQYF	TGTGCCAGCAGTCTCCTGGGACCGGCGGTCGTGGAGACCCAGTACTTC
17	TRBV12-3/TRBV12-4	few	TRBJ2-6	NA	CASSLGGFGSGANVLTF	TGTGCCAGCAGTTTGGGGGGTTTTGGGTCTGGGGCCAACGTCCTGACTTTC
17	TRBV11-3	NA	TRBJ2-3	NA	CASSSPPEGTGRDTQYF	TGTGCCAGCAGCTCCCCCCCGGAAGGGACCGGACGTGATACGCAGTATTTT
15	TRBV7-2	NA	TRBJ2-5	NA	CASSLAHRGAETQYF	TGTGCCAGCAGCTTAGCGCACCGGGGGGCTGAGACCCAGTACTTC
16	TRBV5-6	few	TRBJ2-4	TRBD1	CASSWNPQGAKNIQYF	TGTGCCAGCAGCTGGAACCCACAGGGGGCCAAAAACATTCAGTACTTC
17	TRBV7-9	few	TRBJ1-5	TRBD1	CASSLASGTASNQPQHF	TGTGCCAGCAGCTTAGCCTCCGGGACAGCTAGCAATCAGCCCCAGCATTTT
13	TRBV12-5	NA	TRBJ1-2	NA	CASGFTAIHGYTF	TGTGCTAGTGGTTTCACGGCGATACACGGCTACACCTTC
14	TRBV5-1	many	TRBJ1-1	NA	CASSLVGGNTEAFF	TGCGCCAGCAGCTTGGTGGGGGGTAACACTGAAGCTTTCTTT
19	TRBV14	NA	TRBJ2-1	NA	CASSQRFRATGLVHNEQFF	TGTGCCAGCAGCCAAAGGTTCAGGGCAACCGGGCTAGTTCACAATGAGCAGTTCTTC
13	TRBV7-7	NA	TRBJ2-1	NA	CASRAGRDNEQFF	TGTGCTAGCCGGGCGGGGCGGGACAATGAGCAGTTCTTC
14	TRBV20-1	NA	TRBJ2-2	NA	CSATSGPNTGELFF	TGCAGTGCCACAAGCGGCCCTAACACCGGGGAGCTGTTTTTT
16	TRBV20-1	once	TRBJ2-1	TRBD2	CSAYELAGMRVNEQFF	TGCAGTGCTTACGAACTAGCGGGAATGCGGGTCAATGAGCAGTTCTTC
15	TRBV5-4	NA	TRBJ2-3	TRBD2	CASRRPTSGTDTQYF	TGTGCCAGCAGACGTCCGACTAGCGGCACAGATACGCAGTATTTT
16	TRBV12-3/TRBV12-4	NA	TRBJ1-2	TRBD1	CASSTTLGQGPYGYTF	TGTGCCAGCAGCACGACCCTGGGACAGGGGCCCTATGGCTACACCTTC
16	TRBV6-1	NA	TRBJ2-3	TRBD2	CASSGLAGVNADTQYF	TGTGCCAGCAGTGGACTAGCGGGAGTAAACGCAGATACGCAGTATTTT
18	TRBV15	NA	TRBJ2-6	NA	CATSRDVPYRARANVLTF	TGTGCCACCAGCAGAGATGTGCCATACAGGGCCCGGGCCAACGTCCTGACTTTC
16	TRBV4-3	once	TRBJ2-2	NA	CASSQGNLKDTGELFF	TGCGCCAGCAGCCAAGGAAACCTCAAAGACACCGGGGAGCTGTTTTTT
16	TRBV6-2/TRBV6-3	NA	TRBJ1-2	TRBD1	CASSYETGQGAKGYTF	TGTGCCAGCAGTTACGAAACCGGACAGGGGGCGAAGGGCTACACCTTC
13	TRBV29-1	NA	TRBJ1-1	TRBD1	CSVNTGGNTEAFF	TGCAGCGTCAACACAGGGGGGAACACTGAAGCTTTCTTT
13	TRBV27	NA	TRBJ2-1	NA	CASSASKSGEQFF	TGTGCCAGCAGTGCCTCAAAAAGCGGGGAGCAGTTCTTC
15	TRBV13	many	TRBJ2-5	TRBD1	CASRGRGYTEETQYF	TGTGCCAGCAGAGGCAGGGGGTATACGGAAGAGACCCAGTACTTC
15	TRBV6-1	NA	TRBJ1-1	NA	CASSVPGAGGTEAFF	TGTGCCAGCAGTGTACCGGGAGCCGGGGGAACTGAAGCTTTCTTT
14	TRBV24-1	NA	TRBJ2-1	TRBD1	CATTRTGNPNEQFF	TGTGCCACCACCCGGACAGGGAACCCCAATGAGCAGTTCTTC
15	TRBV7-2	NA	TRBJ2-1	TRBD2	CASSDRLAGNNEQFF	TGTGCCAGCAGCGATCGACTAGCGGGAAACAATGAGCAGTTCTTC
17	TRBV11-2	NA	TRBJ1-4	TRBD1	CASSPFPDRGDNEKLFF	TGTGCCAGCAGCCCCTTTCCCGACAGGGGAGATAATGAAAAACTGTTTTTT
15	TRBV7-9	few	TRBJ2-3	NA	CASSSRDNGADTQYF	TGTGCCAGCAGCTCCCGGGACAACGGCGCAGATACGCAGTATTTT
17	TRBV20-1	NA	TRBJ1-2	TRBD1	CSAPTRDRVWSRTGYTF	TGCAGTGCCCCGACCCGGGACAGGGTGTGGAGCCGTACTGGCTACACCTTC
16	TRBV2	few	TRBJ1-2	TRBD1	CASSRQDREFGYGYTF	TGTGCCAGCAGTCGTCAGGACAGGGAATTTGGGTATGGCTACACCTTC